These T cell receptor beta chains were read from a single sample in a study of blood T cell repertoires in COVID-19. Assay: immunoSEQ multiplex PCR; the TCRdb copy retains only in-frame clones and omits some. The sample lists around 170,000 clones, approximately 86% occurring once. The sequenced sample consisted of peripheral blood. These receptors were collected from a man aged 50 to 60 with active or convalescent COVID-19. CDR3s include the opening cysteine and the closing phenylalanine or tryptophan. The order of the fields is D gene, V gene, J gene, clone size, CDR3 protein, CDR3 DNA. A D gene is named only where the DNA matches it firmly. Where a row states a size, it is once, few, many or the class of an expanded clone; other rows omit it.

NA	TRBV3-1/TRBV3-2	TRBJ2-7	NA	CASSRGIQGSYEQYF	TGTGCCAGCAGCCGCGGAATTCAGGGTTCCTACGAGCAGTACTTC
TRBD1	TRBV5-1	TRBJ1-6	NA	CASSLGDSYNSPLHF	TGCGCCAGCAGCTTGGGGGACAGCTATAATTCACCCCTCCACTTT
NA	TRBV5-1	TRBJ1-5	NA	CASSADGGNQPQHF	TGCGCCAGCAGCGCGGACGGAGGAAATCAGCCCCAGCATTTT
NA	TRBV5-6	TRBJ1-1	NA	CASSSIDRRGTEAFF	TGTGCCAGCAGCTCCATCGACCGAAGAGGGACTGAAGCTTTCTTT
TRBD2	TRBV11-3	TRBJ2-7	NA	CASSPRTSGTYEQYF	TGTGCCAGCAGCCCCAGGACTAGCGGCACCTACGAGCAGTACTTC
TRBD1	TRBV7-6	TRBJ2-2	few	CASSFNRDRGTGELFF	TGTGCCAGCAGCTTTAACCGGGACAGGGGGACCGGGGAGCTGTTTTTT
TRBD2	TRBV10-3	TRBJ2-1	NA	CAISGGRTSGGFGEQFF	TGTGCCATCAGTGGAGGGAGGACTAGCGGGGGTTTTGGTGAGCAGTTCTTC
NA	TRBV28	TRBJ2-5	NA	CATLEGKTQYF	TGTGCCACCCTGGAGGGGAAGACCCAGTACTTC
NA	TRBV20-1	TRBJ1-1	NA	CSIPSNTEAFF	TGCAGTATCCCTTCGAACACTGAAGCTTTCTTT
TRBD1	TRBV18	TRBJ1-4	once	CASSPTTGGLSNEKLFF	TGTGCCAGCTCACCAACGACAGGGGGCTTATCTAATGAAAAACTGTTTTTT
NA	TRBV7-3	TRBJ1-6	NA	CASSLKIAGSSYNSPLHF	TGTGCCAGCAGCTTAAAAATTGCGGGAAGCTCCTATAATTCACCCCTCCACTTT
TRBD1	TRBV18	TRBJ1-2	NA	CASSAGQGVLGNYGYTF	TGTGCCAGCTCGGCGGGACAGGGGGTCTTGGGTAACTATGGCTACACCTTC
NA	TRBV21-1	TRBJ2-4	NA	CASRLALIQQRKNIQYF	TGTGCCAGCAGACTTGCCTTAATACAGCAAAGAAAAAACATTCAGTACTTC
TRBD2	TRBV7-9	TRBJ2-2	NA	CASSLRTSGSHTGELFF	TGTGCCAGCAGCTTACGGACTAGCGGGAGTCACACCGGGGAGCTGTTTTTT
NA	TRBV9	TRBJ2-2	NA	CASSVASANTGELFF	TGTGCCAGCAGCGTAGCTAGCGCGAACACCGGGGAGCTGTTTTTT
TRBD2	TRBV4-2	TRBJ2-1	few	CASSSSGTIYYNEQFF	TGTGCCAGCAGCTCTTCCGGGACTATCTACTACAATGAGCAGTTCTTC
TRBD2	TRBV19	TRBJ2-5	NA	CASSIRTSGLIPETQYF	TGTGCCAGTAGTATCCGGACTAGCGGGCTAATCCCAGAGACCCAGTACTTC
TRBD2	TRBV18	TRBJ2-3	NA	CASSPTINPSGGPDTQYF	TGTGCCAGCTCACCGACGATAAATCCTAGCGGGGGCCCAGATACGCAGTATTTT
TRBD1	TRBV19	TRBJ2-5	NA	CASSRVTGGPETQYF	TGTGCCAGTAGTCGAGTGACAGGGGGACCCGAGACCCAGTACTTC
NA	TRBV5-1	TRBJ2-3	NA	CASSQRKAGITDTQYF	TGCGCCAGCAGCCAAAGGAAGGCGGGAATTACAGATACGCAGTATTTT
NA	TRBV12-3/TRBV12-4	TRBJ1-2	NA	CASSFGQGARNTF	NA
NA	TRBV6-5	TRBJ1-1	NA	CASSYSSGAGTEAFF	TGTGCCAGCAGTTACTCGTCAGGTGCGGGGACTGAAGCTTTCTTT
NA	TRBV6-2/TRBV6-3	TRBJ1-5	NA	CASSYGRAGSGLVSNQPQHF	TGTGCCAGCAGTTACGGGAGGGCAGGGAGCGGTCTGGTCAGCAATCAGCCCCAGCATTTT
NA	TRBV9	TRBJ2-2	NA	CASSVNGDTGELFF	TGTGCCAGCAGCGTAAACGGGGACACCGGGGAGCTGTTTTTT
NA	TRBV7-3	TRBJ2-2	NA	CASSLGLLSAGELFF	TGTGCCAGCAGCTTGGGACTGCTCTCGGCCGGGGAGCTGTTTTTT
TRBD2	TRBV5-4	TRBJ2-7	NA	CASSHGTKSYEQYF	TGTGCCAGCAGCCACGGGACTAAGTCCTACGAGCAGTACTTC
TRBD1	TRBV4-1	TRBJ2-5	NA	CASSPGQGVSETQYF	TGCGCCAGCAGCCCAGGACAGGGGGTATCTGAGACCCAGTACTTC
NA	TRBV24-1	TRBJ2-1	NA	CATREGARNEQFF	TGTGCCACCAGGGAGGGGGCAAGAAATGAGCAGTTCTTC
TRBD1	TRBV9	TRBJ2-7	NA	CASSVNPGTGYDEQYF	TGTGCCAGCAGCGTCAACCCCGGGACAGGGTACGACGAGCAGTACTTC
NA	TRBV7-2	TRBJ2-7	NA	CASSFNIGSYEQYF	TGTGCCAGCAGCTTCAATATCGGGAGTTACGAGCAGTACTTC
NA	TRBV20-1	TRBJ1-2	NA	CSASLTRATGYTF	TGCAGTGCTAGTCTTACCAGGGCGACTGGCTACACCTTC
NA	TRBV5-4	TRBJ2-1	NA	CASSLVENNEQFF	TGTGCCAGCAGCTTGGTAGAAAACAATGAGCAGTTCTTC
NA	TRBV24-1	TRBJ1-2	NA	CATSDRRDYGYTF	TGTGCCACCAGTGACAGGCGGGACTATGGCTACACCTTC
NA	TRBV3-1/TRBV3-2	TRBJ1-6	few	CASSLKGGNSPLHF	TGTGCCAGCAGCCTCAAAGGCGGGAATTCACCCCTCCACTTT
NA	TRBV9	TRBJ1-5	NA	CASSVGGRSGQPQHF	TGTGCCAGCAGCGTAGGCGGCCGGTCGGGTCAGCCCCAGCATTTT
TRBD1	TRBV7-2	TRBJ1-2	NA	CASRGRGSGYTF	TGTGCCAGCCGGGGCAGGGGGTCTGGCTACACCTTC
TRBD1	TRBV18	TRBJ1-4	NA	CASSPSQGYEKLFF	TGTGCCAGCTCACCATCACAGGGGTATGAAAAACTGTTTTTT
TRBD2	TRBV7-2	TRBJ2-3	NA	CASSLKRSGGANTDTQYF	TGTGCCAGCAGCTTAAAAAGGTCGGGAGGGGCTAACACAGATACGCAGTATTTT
TRBD1	TRBV5-6	TRBJ2-5	NA	CASSLGDRGLGTQYF	TGTGCCAGCAGCTTGGGGGACAGGGGGCTTGGGACCCAGTACTTC
NA	TRBV6-5	TRBJ1-5	NA	CASSPRDNNQPQHF	TGTGCCAGCAGCCCCCGGGACAACAATCAGCCCCAGCATTTT
NA	TRBV14	TRBJ1-1	once	CASSPGTPRVTEAFF	TGTGCCAGCAGCCCCGGGACTCCCCGAGTGACTGAAGCTTTCTTT